This T cell receptor beta chain was retrieved from a study of T cell repertoires in breast cancer. Primers covering all TCR V genes were used in emulsion RT-PCR on CD8+ T cells. A second nested PCR with blocking oligonucleotides suppressed unpaired genes. TCRdb reanalysed the emulsion pairing reads using MiXCR and keeps one entry per CDR3 protein. Among approximately 37,000 distinct CDR3 sequences listed, roughly 42% were seen once. V was shortened by 6 bases and J by 5 bases, with 13 bases between the two germline ends. This CDR3 has 13 amino acids. Germline V gene lookup returns CDR1 MNHNS and CDR2 SASEGT. This clonotype was counted a few times.

The source of this sequence is a pool of human donors with breast cancer or a healthy control (not recorded which). The sample comprised CD8+ T cells. This sequence joins TRBV6-1 and TRBJ2-5, with a possible D match to TRBD2 (5 bases). The chain's CDR3 is CASSLGLRETQYF. In DNA, the CDR3 is TGTGCCAGCAGCCTAGGACTCCGGGAGACCCAGTACTTC.